These 29 T cell receptor beta chains were all obtained from the same sample, sequenced in a study of post-analysis software for immune sequencing data. Notes on the study in general: With TRBV5-6, TRBV5-1 and TRBV20-1 included, about five TRBV segments were more frequent in patients than in controls.

TCR beta cDNA libraries included unique molecular identifiers. A single record per CDR3 protein comes from TCRdb applying MiXCR to the PCR reads. The sample shows roughly 700,000 distinct CDR3 sequences, just under 30% of them seen only once. Antigens for these TCRs are unknown. Sequencing input: blood. The origin of the receptors is a girl aged 10-17 years with multiple sclerosis.

The rearrangement links TRBV7-2 to TRBJ2-2, with D perhaps given as TRBD1 or TRBD2 (5 bases each). Per germline, CDR1 SGHTA and CDR2 FQGNSA. Trimming stripped 3 bases from V and 1 base from J, with 9 bases between. The CDR3 runs to 15 residues. CDR3 DNA: TGTGCCAGCAGCTTGGGACCCCAGAACACCGGGGAGCTGTTTTTT. Protein: CASSLGPQNTGELFF.

This clonotype came up a few times. The chain has TRBV5-1 and TRBJ1-6; TRBD1 matches at 8 bases. The V gene end was trimmed by 4 bases and the J gene end by 9 bases; junction bases not matched to a gene: 3. CDR3 size: 13 residues. CDR1 and CDR2 from the germline V gene are SGHRS and YFSETQ. DNA of the CDR3: TGCGCCAGCAGCAGGGACAGGAGTTCACCCCTCCACTTT. This codes for CASSRDRSSPLHF.

This clonotype has more than one count but fewer than ten. The chain carries TRBV5-1 and TRBJ2-1; weak D call: TRBD1 (5 bases). V was pared by 5 bases and J by 9 bases, with 12 bases between. The CDR3 loop spans 12 amino acids. Germline V lookup: CDR1 SGHRS, CDR2 YFSETQ. CDR3 nucleotides: TGCGCCAGCAGTTCAGGGTCCGGTGAGCAGTTCTTC. Translating gives CASSSGSGEQFF. Variable domain in full (rest from reference TRBV5-1 and TRBJ2-1): KAGVTQTPRYLIKTRGQQVTLSCSPISGHRSVSWYQQTPGQGLQFLFEYFSETQRNKGNFPGRFSGRQFSNSRSEMNVSTLELGDSALYLCASSSGSGEQFFGPGTRLTVL.

CDR3 coding DNA: TGCGCCAGCAGCCCGGGGACAGGGTTTGGCTACACCTTC. Amino acid sequence: CASSPGTGFGYTF. This chain connects TRBV5-1 to TRBJ1-2; 9 nucleotides line up with TRBD1. The CDR3 has 13 amino acids. Germline V CDR1 and CDR2: SGHRS, YFSETQ. Losses at the gene ends were 4 bases for V and 7 bases for J; bases not matched to a gene: 5.

The V call is TRBV3-1, the J call TRBJ1-2, with 9 positions matching TRBD1. Looked up from germline, CDR1 is LGHDT and CDR2 is YNNKEL (reference sequence). The CDR3 is 16 residues long. Trimming at V came to 4 bases and at J to 4 bases, leaving 10 bases not matched to a gene. Here the CDR3 DNA reads TGTGCCAGCAGCCGACCCGGACAGGGGAAGCGCTATGGCTACACCTTC. Encoded protein: CASSRPGQGKRYGYTF.

The chain carries TRBV20-1 and TRBJ2-1; no clear D. This CDR3 has 14 residues. The V gene lost 6 bases and the J gene lost 1 base, with 13 bases spanning the gap. Germline V gives CDR1 DFQATT, CDR2 SNEGSKA (reference sequence). This chain's CDR3 is CSANRGGSYNEQFF. The CDR3 nucleotides read TGCAGTGCGAACCGAGGTGGGTCCTACAATGAGCAGTTCTTC.

There are many counts of this clonotype. The V call is TRBV5-4, the J call TRBJ2-5; no clear D. The germline V and J ends were trimmed by 2 bases and 4 bases, with 9 bases remaining between them. Germline CDR1 is SGHNT and CDR2 is YYREEE (reference sequence). CDR3 length equals 13 residues. The CDR3 DNA follows: TGTGCCAGCAGCTTTTCATGGGGAGAGACCCAGTACTTC. It yields the protein CASSFSWGETQYF.

This chain connects TRBV20-1 to TRBJ2-5; 8 bases agree with TRBD2. CDR1 and CDR2 from the germline V gene are DFQATT and SNEGSKA (reference sequence). There are 14 residues in the CDR3. Trimming removed 6 bases from V and 6 bases from J; junction bases left unmatched: 12. The CDR3 here is CSAEPPGLGKTQYF. The CDR3 bases are TGCAGTGCGGAACCGCCGGGACTAGGAAAGACCCAGTACTTC.

This clonotype was observed many times. V and J are TRBV9 and TRBJ2-4; D ambiguous. The end of the DNA aligns better with TRBJ2-7, so the J call may be wrong. The length of the CDR3 is 12 residues. Per germline, CDR1 SGDLS and CDR2 YYNGEE. This CDR3 is CASSEPGTEQYF. The CDR3 DNA reads as TGTGCCAGCAGCGAGCCAGGCACCGAGCAGTACTTC.

The V call is TRBV21-1, the J call TRBJ2-1; the DNA was not compared with TRBD2, the D call given in the table. TRBV21-1 is an annotated pseudogene. The length of the CDR3 is 16 residues. The CDR3 reads CAGPSREVRSYNEQFF. The DNA for the CDR3 is TGTGCCGGTCCCTCCAGGGAGGTCCGGTCGTACAATGAGCAGTTCTTC.

On this clonotype itself: The junction differs from germline at one of its ends, possibly a read error. The chain is built from TRBV29-1 and TRBJ2-1; TRBD2 matches 7 bases. The CDR3 consists of 15 residues. Germline CDR1 SQVTM, CDR2 ANQGSEA. CDR3 sequence: CSVLMHGRNYDEQFF. CDR3 DNA sequence: TGCAGCGTTCTCATGCACGGGAGGAACTACGATGAGCAGTTCTTC.

Many counts were recorded for this clonotype. The CDR3 region has the DNA TGCAGTGCTGACAGGGGACAGGGATGGTACGAGCAGTACTTC. Translation: CSADRGQGWYEQYF. The V and J genes are TRBV20-1 and TRBJ2-7; TRBD1 matches 9 bases. V lost 5 bases and J lost 4; bases outside the gene matches: 9. The germline V gene encodes CDR1 DFQATT and CDR2 SNEGSKA (reference sequence). This CDR3 comprises 14 residues.

The chain employs TRBV11-2 and TRBJ2-1; D remains unclear. The germline V gene encodes CDR1 SGHAT and CDR2 FQNNGV. The CDR3 covers 14 residues. V lost 0 bases, J lost 10 bases, and 13 bases lay in between. The CDR3 protein is CASSLDGLLREQFF. The CDR3 nucleotides read TGTGCCAGCAGCTTAGACGGCCTGCTAAGGGAGCAGTTCTTC.

This clonotype was counted only a few times. The V and J genes are TRBV5-1 and TRBJ2-1, with D tentatively TRBD2 (6 bases). Germline-derived CDR1 and CDR2 are SGHRS and YFSETQ. CDR3 length: 16 residues. Trimming cost V 3 bases and J 6 bases, with 19 bases left between them. CDR3 sequence reads: CASSSLSGGSGNEQFF. The CDR3 coding sequence is TGCGCCAGCAGCTCCCTTTCTGGGGGGTCGGGCAATGAGCAGTTCTTC.

This rearrangement joins TRBV6-6 to TRBJ2-7; possibly TRBD1 for D (5 bases). Trimming took 2 bases from V and 0 from J, leaving 8 bases between them. The germline gives CDR1 MNHNY, CDR2 SVGAGI (reference sequence). This CDR3 is built from 14 residues. The CDR3 bases are TGTGCCAGCAGTTACGGACACACCTCCTACGAGCAGTACTTC. The encoded protein is CASSYGHTSYEQYF.

This chain uses TRBV6-5 with TRBJ2-6; TRBD1 aligns across 7 bases. CDR3 size: 14 residues. Looked up from germline, CDR1 is MNHEY and CDR2 is SVGAGI. Trimming at V came to 10 bases and at J to 4 bases, leaving 7 bases not matched to a gene. The CDR3 DNA is TGTGCCACCACTACAGGGGCCGGGGCCAACGTCCTGACTTTC. It translates to CATTTGAGANVLTF.

In this sample, this clonotype turned up once. The rearrangement links TRBV6-1 to TRBJ2-5, with 8 nucleotides matching TRBD1. The CDR3 has 14 residues. V shed 6 bases and J 4 bases; nucleotides not matched to a gene: 7. The V gene's germline CDR1 is MNHNS and CDR2 SASEGT. The CDR3 spells CASSPGQGLETQYF. As DNA, the CDR3 is TGTGCCAGCAGCCCTGGACAGGGCCTAGAGACCCAGTACTTC.

The chain has TRBV2 and TRBJ1-2; D not resolved. V shed 2 bases and J shed 12 bases, with 7 bases lying between them. Germline lookup yields CDR1 SNHLY and CDR2 FYNNEI. The CDR3 sequence is 10 residues long. The CDR3 protein is CASSELRHTF. The CDR3, as DNA: TGTGCCAGCAGTGAACTTCGGCACACCTTC.

The sample holds a few counts of this clonotype. The chain uses TRBV28 and TRBJ1-2; D unclear. The ends were cut back, 4 bases at V and 4 bases at J, with 13 bases in the middle. Germline V gene lookup returns CDR1 MDHEN and CDR2 SYDVKM. The CDR3 contains 14 residues. The CDR3 nucleotides are TGTGCCAGCAGTTCCCCTACACGAGTCTATGGCTACACCTTC. It encodes CASSSPTRVYGYTF.

As for this clonotype: A clone one base away is much larger, so this may be a read error. The J gene is TRBJ2-7, the V gene TRBV4-3; 9 bases match TRBD1. This CDR3 is 17 amino acids long. The germline CDR1 and CDR2 sequences are LGHNA and YSLEER. This chain's CDR3 is CASGQVALQGAPYEQYF. For the CDR3, the DNA is TGCGCCAGCGGCCAAGTTGCCCTACAGGGGGCCCCCTACGAGCAGTACTTC.

This clonotype has more than one count but fewer than ten. The CDR3 nucleotides are TGTGCCAGCAGCCCCCTAGCGGGAGTTGAAGAGACCCAGTACTTC. Translation gives CASSPLAGVEETQYF. The chain is built from TRBV21-1 and TRBJ2-5; TRBD2, the table's D call, was not compared with the DNA. TRBV21-1 is given as a pseudogene. This CDR3 spans 15 amino acids.

In this sample, this clonotype turned up a few times. J is TRBJ1-1 and V is TRBV7-2; D uncertain. Trimming left V 3 bases short and J 8 bases short, with 7 bases between. Per the germline V gene, CDR1 is SGHTA and CDR2 is FQGNSA. The CDR3 is 11 residues long. CDR3 nucleotide sequence: TGTGCCAGCAGCTTTTTTGAGGAAGCTTTCTTT. It yields the protein CASSFFEEAFF.

This clonotype was detected a few times. The gene calls are TRBV7-2 and TRBJ2-7; unclear D gene. Germline V gene lookup returns CDR1 SGHTA and CDR2 FQGNSA. V was trimmed by 6 bases and J by 2 bases, leaving 11 bases between them. This CDR3 region has 13 residues. DNA of the CDR3: TGTGCCAGCAGGTCTCGCTTTACCTACGAGCAGTACTTC. This encodes CASRSRFTYEQYF.

The genes are TRBV7-9 and TRBJ1-4, with unresolved D. The V and J ends lost 1 base and 0 bases respectively, with 6 bases between them. The CDR3 totals 15 residues. CDR1 and CDR2 (germline): SEHNR, FQNEAQ (reference sequence). CDR3 sequence: CASSLDDSTNEKLFF. The CDR3 region has the DNA TGTGCCAGCAGCTTAGACGACTCAACTAATGAAAAACTGTTTTTT.

This clonotype showed up just once. The chain carries TRBV20-1 and TRBJ2-1; D not resolved. CDR1 and CDR2 from the germline V gene are DFQATT and SNEGSKA (reference sequence). V was trimmed by 6 bases and J by 0 bases, leaving 12 bases between them. The CDR3 is 14 residues long. The CDR3 loop is CSAETGGSYNEQFF. CDR3 DNA: TGCAGTGCCGAAACGGGCGGCTCCTACAATGAGCAGTTCTTC.

The chain has TRBV27 and TRBJ1-5; D is perhaps TRBD1 (6 bases). The CDR3 contains 13 residues. Deletions cut 8 bases from V and 6 bases from J, with 14 bases between. From germline, CDR1 is MNHEY and CDR2 SMNVEV (reference sequence). Here the CDR3 DNA reads TGTGCCAGCGGATACAGGGCTGGTCAGCCCCAGCATTTT. Translating gives CASGYRAGQPQHF.

This clonotype turned up a few times. The V and J genes are TRBV20-1 and TRBJ2-3; D not certain. Per germline, CDR1 DFQATT and CDR2 SNEGSKA (reference sequence). This CDR3 is 14 amino acids long. V lost 3 bases to trimming and J lost 1 base, with 11 bases between them. Here the CDR3 DNA reads TGCAGTGCTAGGGGCGTCGGCGGCACAGATACGCAGTATTTT. Translation gives CSARGVGGTDTQYF.

This clonotype was observed a few times. V gene TRBV20-1 combines with J gene TRBJ2-5, with a possible D match to TRBD2 (5 bases). Trimming cost V 7 bases and J 2 bases, with 20 bases left between them. Germline V gene lookup returns CDR1 DFQATT and CDR2 SNEGSKA (reference sequence). This CDR3 has 15 residues. The CDR3 reads CSVPISPGIQETQYF. Here the CDR3 DNA reads TGCAGTGTTCCTATTTCACCCGGGATACAAGAGACCCAGTACTTC.

V and J are TRBV6-5 and TRBJ2-3; 11 bases line up with TRBD2. CDR3 length: 16 residues. The germline gives CDR1 MNHEY, CDR2 SVGAGI. With 6 bases clipped from V and 2 bases from J, the junction kept 7 bases outside the gene matches. The CDR3 region has the DNA TGTGCCAGCAGCATACTAGCGGGAGAGTACACAGATACGCAGTATTTT. The encoded protein is CASSILAGEYTDTQYF.